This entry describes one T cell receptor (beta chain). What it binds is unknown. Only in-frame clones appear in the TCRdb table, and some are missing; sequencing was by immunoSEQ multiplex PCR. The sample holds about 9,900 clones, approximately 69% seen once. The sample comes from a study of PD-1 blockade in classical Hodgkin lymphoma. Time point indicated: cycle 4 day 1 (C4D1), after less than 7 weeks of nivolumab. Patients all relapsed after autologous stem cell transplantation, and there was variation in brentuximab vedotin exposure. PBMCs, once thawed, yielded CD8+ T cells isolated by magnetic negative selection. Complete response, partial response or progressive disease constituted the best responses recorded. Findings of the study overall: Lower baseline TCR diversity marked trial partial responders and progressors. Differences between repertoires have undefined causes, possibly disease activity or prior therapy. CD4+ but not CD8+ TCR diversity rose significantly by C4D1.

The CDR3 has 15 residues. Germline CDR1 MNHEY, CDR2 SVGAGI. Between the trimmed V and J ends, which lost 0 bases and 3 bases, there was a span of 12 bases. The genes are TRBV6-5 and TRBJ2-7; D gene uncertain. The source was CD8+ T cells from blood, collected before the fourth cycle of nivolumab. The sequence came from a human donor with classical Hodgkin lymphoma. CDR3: CASSYSATNSYEQYF. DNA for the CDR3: TGTGCCAGCAGTTACTCGGCCACCAACAGCTACGAGCAGTACTTC.